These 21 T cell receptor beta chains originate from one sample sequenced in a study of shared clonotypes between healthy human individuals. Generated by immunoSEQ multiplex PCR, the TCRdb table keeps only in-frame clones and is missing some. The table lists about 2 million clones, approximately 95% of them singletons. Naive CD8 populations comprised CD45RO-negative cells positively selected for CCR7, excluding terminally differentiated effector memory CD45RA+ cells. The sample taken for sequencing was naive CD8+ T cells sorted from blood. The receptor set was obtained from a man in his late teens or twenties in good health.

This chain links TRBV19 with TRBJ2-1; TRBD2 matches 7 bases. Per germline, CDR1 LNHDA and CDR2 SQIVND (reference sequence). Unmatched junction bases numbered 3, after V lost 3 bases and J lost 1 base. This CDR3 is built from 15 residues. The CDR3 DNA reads TGTGCCAGTAGTATGTGGGGGGGTTCCTACAATGAGCAGTTCTTC. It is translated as CASSMWGGSYNEQFF.

The CDR3 sequence: CAWRDRGDEKLFF. In DNA, the CDR3 is TGTGCCTGGAGGGACAGGGGAGATGAAAAACTGTTTTTT. The V call is TRBV30, the J call TRBJ1-4; 9 positions agree with TRBD1. The CDR3 consists of 13 residues. The J segment lost 6 bases and the V segment lost 3 bases, leaving 2 bases of the junction unmatched. CDR1 is GTSNPN, CDR2 SVGIG, per germline (reference sequence).

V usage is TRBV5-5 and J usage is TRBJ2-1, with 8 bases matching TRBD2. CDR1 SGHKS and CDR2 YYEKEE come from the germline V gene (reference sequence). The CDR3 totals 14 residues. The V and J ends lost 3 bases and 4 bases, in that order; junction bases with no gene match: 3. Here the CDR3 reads CASSSGGSYNEQFF. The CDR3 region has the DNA TGTGCCAGCAGCTCGGGAGGGAGTTACAATGAGCAGTTCTTC.

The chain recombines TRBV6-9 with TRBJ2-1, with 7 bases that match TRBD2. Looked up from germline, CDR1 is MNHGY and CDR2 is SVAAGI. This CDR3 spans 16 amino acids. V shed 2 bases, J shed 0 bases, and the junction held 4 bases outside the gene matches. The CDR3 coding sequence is TGTGCCAGCAGTTATCTAGCGGCGAGCTCCTACAATGAGCAGTTCTTC. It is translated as CASSYLAASSYNEQFF.

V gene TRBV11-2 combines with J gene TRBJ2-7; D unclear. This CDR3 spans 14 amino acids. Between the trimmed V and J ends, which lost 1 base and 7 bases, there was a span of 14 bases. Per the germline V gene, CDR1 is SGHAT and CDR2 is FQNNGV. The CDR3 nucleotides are TGTGCCAGCAGCTTAGGCGACGGGTTCAGAGAGCAGTACTTC. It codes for CASSLGDGFREQYF.

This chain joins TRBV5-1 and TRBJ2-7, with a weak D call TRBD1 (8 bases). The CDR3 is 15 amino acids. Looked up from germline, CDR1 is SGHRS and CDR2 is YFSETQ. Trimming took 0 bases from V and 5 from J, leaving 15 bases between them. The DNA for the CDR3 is TGCGCCAGCAGCTTGGCCTACAGGGGGGGAGACGAGCAGTACTTC. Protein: CASSLAYRGGDEQYF.

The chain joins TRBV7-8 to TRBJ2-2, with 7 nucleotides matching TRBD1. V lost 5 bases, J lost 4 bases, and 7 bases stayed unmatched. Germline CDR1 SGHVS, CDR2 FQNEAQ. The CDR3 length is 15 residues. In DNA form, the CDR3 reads TGTGCCAGCAGCACCACAGGGGCCGGCACCGGGGAGCTGTTTTTT. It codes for CASSTTGAGTGELFF.

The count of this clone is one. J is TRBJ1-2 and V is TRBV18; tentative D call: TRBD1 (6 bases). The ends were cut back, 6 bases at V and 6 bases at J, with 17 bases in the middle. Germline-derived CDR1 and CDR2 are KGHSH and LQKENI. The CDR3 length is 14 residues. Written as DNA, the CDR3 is TGTGCCAGCTCCCCAGCGGACAGATTCAATGGCTACACCTTC. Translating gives CASSPADRFNGYTF.

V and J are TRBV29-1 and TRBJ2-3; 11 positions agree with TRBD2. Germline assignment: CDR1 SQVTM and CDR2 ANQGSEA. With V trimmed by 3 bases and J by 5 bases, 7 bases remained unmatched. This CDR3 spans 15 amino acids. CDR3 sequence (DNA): TGCAGCGTTGACTATAGCGGGGGGGCCAGAGATACGCAGTATTTT. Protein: CSVDYSGGARDTQYF.

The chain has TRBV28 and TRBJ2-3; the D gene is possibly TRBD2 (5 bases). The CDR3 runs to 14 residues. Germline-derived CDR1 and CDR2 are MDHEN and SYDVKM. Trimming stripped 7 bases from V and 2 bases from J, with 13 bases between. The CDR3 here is CASTASSLTDTQYF. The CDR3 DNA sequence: TGTGCCAGCACAGCTAGCAGTCTCACAGATACGCAGTATTTT.

The CDR3 sequence: CASNPAASYEQYF. The CDR3 nucleotides are TGTGCCAGCAACCCAGCGGCCTCCTACGAGCAGTACTTC. The chain carries TRBV2 and TRBJ2-7; a possible D gene is TRBD2 (5 bases). Germline CDR1 is SNHLY and CDR2 is FYNNEI. V lost 7 bases and J 0 bases, leaving 10 bases between the germline ends. The CDR3 contains 13 residues.

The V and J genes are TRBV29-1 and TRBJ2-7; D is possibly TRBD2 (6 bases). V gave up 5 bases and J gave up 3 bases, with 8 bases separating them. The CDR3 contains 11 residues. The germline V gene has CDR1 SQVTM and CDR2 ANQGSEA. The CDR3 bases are TGCAGCGTTAGAGCGGGCTACGAGCAGTACTTC. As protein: CSVRAGYEQYF.

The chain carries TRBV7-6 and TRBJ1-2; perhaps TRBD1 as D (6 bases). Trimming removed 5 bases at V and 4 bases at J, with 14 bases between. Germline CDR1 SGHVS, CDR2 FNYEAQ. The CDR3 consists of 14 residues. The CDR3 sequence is CASSPGAGIYGYTF. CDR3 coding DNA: TGTGCCAGCAGCCCAGGGGCAGGCATCTATGGCTACACCTTC.

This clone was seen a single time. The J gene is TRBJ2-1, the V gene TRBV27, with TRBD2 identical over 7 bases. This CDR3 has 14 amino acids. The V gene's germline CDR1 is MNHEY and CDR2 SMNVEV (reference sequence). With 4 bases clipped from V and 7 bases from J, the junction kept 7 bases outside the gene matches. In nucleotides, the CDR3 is TGTGCCAGCAGTTCCGGGGGAGCGGGGAATGAGCAGTTCTTC. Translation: CASSSGGAGNEQFF.

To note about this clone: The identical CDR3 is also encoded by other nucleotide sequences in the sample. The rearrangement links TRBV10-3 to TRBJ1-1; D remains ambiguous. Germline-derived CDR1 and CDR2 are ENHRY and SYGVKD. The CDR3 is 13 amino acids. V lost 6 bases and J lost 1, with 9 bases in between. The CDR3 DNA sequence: TGTGCCATCAGCCCTACAGAGAACACTGAAGCTTTCTTT. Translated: CAISPTENTEAFF.

The CDR3 DNA follows: TGTGCCAGCAGCCAAGCGACAGGCGTATATGGCTACACCTTC. As protein: CASSQATGVYGYTF. The chain uses TRBV5-4 and TRBJ1-2, with D possibly being TRBD1 (6 bases). This CDR3 comprises 14 residues. V lost 4 bases, J lost 5 bases, and 15 bases lay in between. The germline CDR1 and CDR2 sequences are SGHNT and YYREEE (reference sequence).

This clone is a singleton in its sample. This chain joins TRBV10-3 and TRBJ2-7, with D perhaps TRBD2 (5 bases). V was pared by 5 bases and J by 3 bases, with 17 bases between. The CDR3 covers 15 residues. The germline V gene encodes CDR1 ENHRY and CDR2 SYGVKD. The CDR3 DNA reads TGTGCCATCAGTCCCACAGAGGGCCTTTACTACGAGCAGTACTTC. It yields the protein CAISPTEGLYYEQYF.

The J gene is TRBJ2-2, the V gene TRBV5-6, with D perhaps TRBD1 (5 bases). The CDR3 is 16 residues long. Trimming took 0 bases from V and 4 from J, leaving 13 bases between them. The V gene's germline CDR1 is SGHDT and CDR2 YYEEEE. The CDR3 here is CASSLALTGPTGELFF. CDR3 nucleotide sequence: TGTGCCAGCAGCTTGGCCTTAACAGGCCCCACCGGGGAGCTGTTTTTT.

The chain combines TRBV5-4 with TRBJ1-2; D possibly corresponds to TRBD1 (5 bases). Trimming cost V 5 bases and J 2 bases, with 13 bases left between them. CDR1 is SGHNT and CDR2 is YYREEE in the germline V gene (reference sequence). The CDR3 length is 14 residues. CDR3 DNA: TGTGCCAGCAGGGCAGGGACGGGGAACTATGGCTACACCTTC. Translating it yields CASRAGTGNYGYTF.

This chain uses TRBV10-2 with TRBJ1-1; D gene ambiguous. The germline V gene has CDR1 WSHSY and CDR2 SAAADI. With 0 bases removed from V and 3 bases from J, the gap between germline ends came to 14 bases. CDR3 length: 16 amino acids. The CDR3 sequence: CASSESTWGLYTEAFF. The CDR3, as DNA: TGCGCCAGCAGTGAGTCGACCTGGGGTTTATACACTGAAGCTTTCTTT.

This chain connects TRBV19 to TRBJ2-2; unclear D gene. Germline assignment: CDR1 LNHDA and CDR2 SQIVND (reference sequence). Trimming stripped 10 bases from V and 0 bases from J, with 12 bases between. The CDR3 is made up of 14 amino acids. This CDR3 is CATRSISNTGELFF. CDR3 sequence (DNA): TGTGCCACCCGATCTATATCGAACACCGGGGAGCTGTTTTTT.